This T cell receptor (beta chain) is from a study of human T cells and chemical hapten exposure. Regarding the study as a whole: Expanded TCRs made up significantly more big CDR3 similarity clusters than controls did.

Time point noted: patch test 1, 2 weeks after DPC sensitization. Sample treatment: therapeutic diphenylcyclopropenone sensitization with weekly scalp DPC. TCRdb called the RACE reads again in MiXCR, with one record for every CDR3 protein. Of about 340,000 distinct CDR3 sequences in the sample, roughly 6.9% were seen once. V trimming: 6 bases; J trimming: 5 bases; junction bases outside the gene matches: 8. Germline V lookup: CDR1 SQVTM, CDR2 ANQGSEA. The CDR3 has 14 amino acids. This clonotype was found many times. The antigen is undetermined. The receptor's source is a woman younger than 35 with alopecia areata. Some clones in this sample may be carry-over from other donors' samples. Source: whole blood, taken in connection with sensitization to the hapten diphenylcyclopropenone (DPC). This chain connects TRBV29-1 to TRBJ2-3; 10 bases agree with TRBD1. Written as DNA, the CDR3 is TGCAGCGTGAAGACAGGGGGCTTCTTAGATACGCAGTATTTT. This encodes CSVKTGGFLDTQYF.